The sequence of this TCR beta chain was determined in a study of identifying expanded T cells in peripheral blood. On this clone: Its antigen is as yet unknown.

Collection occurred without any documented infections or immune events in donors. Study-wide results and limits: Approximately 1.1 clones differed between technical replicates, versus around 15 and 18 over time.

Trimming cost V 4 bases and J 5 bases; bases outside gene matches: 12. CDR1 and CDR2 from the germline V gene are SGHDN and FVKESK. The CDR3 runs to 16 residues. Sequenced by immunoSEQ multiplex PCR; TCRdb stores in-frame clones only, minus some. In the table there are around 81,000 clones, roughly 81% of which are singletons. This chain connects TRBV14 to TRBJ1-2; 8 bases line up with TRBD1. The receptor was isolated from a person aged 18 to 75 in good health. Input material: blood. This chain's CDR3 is CASSRGRTGHGYGYTF. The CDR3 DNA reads TGTGCCAGCAGCCGGGGAAGGACAGGGCATGGGTATGGCTACACCTTC.